This T cell receptor (beta chain) was captured in a study of monozygotic twins with inflammatory bowel disease. Study observations and caveats: Separate T cell subtypes could not be resolved from one another.

Reprocessing the 5' RACE reads, TCRdb reports a single entry for every CDR3 protein and omits DNA. Its table lists approximately 150,000 distinct CDR3 sequences. Germline CDR1 reads MDHEN; CDR2 reads SYDVKM. The length of the CDR3 is 14 residues. Concerning this clonotype: Its antigen is as yet unknown.

Input material: blood. The sequence was obtained from a human donor with ulcerative colitis or Crohn's disease, or a healthy co-twin of an affected twin (not recorded which). The chain links TRBV28 to TRBJ1-2; TCRdb's D gene call, TRBD1, goes unchecked for lack of DNA. CDR3 region: CASTPFGGGYGYTF.